The following is a T cell receptor beta chain sequence with its context. The antigen is not known. Use of 60 Vbeta and 13 Jbeta primers characterized the PCR. Assay used: immunoSEQ multiplex PCR; TCRdb lists only in-frame clones, some missing. The sample has about 140,000 clones, over 75% seen once; the top ten hold over 8.5%. This sample is drawn from a study of cytomegalovirus exposure and HLA in healthy donors. Study-wide results and caveats: Cytomegalovirus association was listed for about 170 TCR beta chains. Reports indicated that the classifier achieved high specificity and sensitivity in diagnosing cytomegalovirus status. Later, an analysis showed that TCR beta chains associated with HLA were more clonally expanded than others that were equally common.

The CDR3 has 18 residues. Germline V gene sequence: CDR1 MGHDK, CDR2 SYGVNS. The sample consisted of PBMCs. The TCR comes from a woman between 50 and 59 years old in good health and CMV-seropositive. This chain uses TRBV25-1 with TRBJ2-5; 8 bases align to TRBD1. The J call may be incorrect, as the DNA end agrees better with TRBJ2-7. The CDR3 bases are TGTGCCAGCAGTGAATCCCACCGCCTCGACAGGGGCCTCTACGAGCAGTACTTC. Its translation: CASSESHRLDRGLYEQYF.